The following is a T cell receptor beta chain sequence with its context. No antigen is known for it. V dropped 4 bases and J dropped 1; count of bases not matched to a gene: 9. Germline V gives CDR1 SGHRS, CDR2 YFSETQ. This CDR3 has 19 amino acids. Regarding treatment: over 15 received Ad26.COV2.S at low or high dose, single or two shots; 5 received placebo; per-sample allocation not given. Sampling occurred on day 63 after the first vaccine or placebo injection. This entry belongs to a study of Ad26.COV2.S vaccination and SARS-CoV-2 variants. Study-level information: Administration of Ad26.COV2.S was intramuscular, either once or twice 56 days apart.

The repertoire was sequenced with immunoSEQ multiplex PCR; TCRdb's copy has only in-frame clones and lacks some. The table lists hundreds of thousands of clones, 80% to 90% of them singletons. Notes on the study in general: Breadth and depth estimates from TCRs may understate total T cell responses. The study found similar non-spike TCR breadth in vaccine and placebo recipients.

The TCR originated in a person between 18 and 59 years old who received the Ad26.COV2.S COVID-19 vaccine or a placebo. This chain uses TRBV5-1 with TRBJ2-1; 15 positions agree with TRBD2. This specimen was peripheral blood, taken in a trial of Ad26.COV2.S vaccine versus placebo. The CDR3: CASSPGLAGGKESYNEQFF. In nucleotides, the CDR3 is TGCGCCAGCAGCCCAGGACTAGCGGGGGGGAAGGAGTCCTACAATGAGCAGTTCTTC.